These 2 T cell receptor beta chains originate from one sample sequenced in a study of T cell repertoires in aging, cancer and after chemotherapy. Multiplex touch-down PCR with TRB-A/B primers amplified rearranged V-D-J TRB sequences. TCRdb itself ran the multiplex PCR reads through MiXCR, one entry per CDR3 protein. The sample lists about 8,600 distinct CDR3 sequences; roughly 25% were seen once. Peripheral blood genomic DNA, not sorted cells or RNA, was the template. What was sequenced was blood. These receptors were obtained from a human donor with a blood cancer.

There are a few counts of this clonotype. V and J are TRBV7-9 and TRBJ1-1, with D uncertain. CDR3 length: 12 residues. Trimming removed 8 bases from V and 5 bases from J, with 12 bases in between. CDR1 SEHNR and CDR2 FQNEAQ come from the germline V gene (reference sequence). The CDR3 region is CASGTIGTEAFF. The CDR3 coding sequence is TGTGCCAGCGGCACGATCGGGACTGAAGCTTTCTTT. The entire variable domain, with the rest obtained from reference TRBV7-9 and TRBJ1-1, is as follows: DTGVSQNPRHKITKRGQNVTFRCDPISEHNRLYWYRQTLGQGPEFLTYFQNEAQLEKSRLLSDRFSAERPKGSFSTLEIQRTEQGDSAMYLCASGTIGTEAFFGQGTRLTVV.

This clonotype qualifies as medium-sized. The rearrangement joins TRBV29-1 to TRBJ1-1, with D unresolved. The V and J ends lost 1 base and 0 bases respectively, with 9 bases between them. There are 14 residues in the CDR3. The V gene's germline CDR1 is SQVTM and CDR2 ANQGSEA. CDR3 region: CSVEVEGMNTEAFF. In DNA, the CDR3 is TGCAGCGTTGAAGTGGAGGGCATGAACACTGAAGCTTTCTTT.